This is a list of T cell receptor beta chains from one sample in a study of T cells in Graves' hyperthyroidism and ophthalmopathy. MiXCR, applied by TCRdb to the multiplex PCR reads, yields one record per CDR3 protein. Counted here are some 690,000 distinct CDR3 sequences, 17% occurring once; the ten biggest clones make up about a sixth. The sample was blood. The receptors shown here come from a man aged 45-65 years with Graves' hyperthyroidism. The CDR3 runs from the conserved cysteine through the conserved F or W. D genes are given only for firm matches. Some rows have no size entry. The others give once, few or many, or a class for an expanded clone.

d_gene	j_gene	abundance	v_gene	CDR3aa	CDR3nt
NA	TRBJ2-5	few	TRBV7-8	CASRAGGRETQYF	TGTGCCAGCAGGGCCGGAGGGAGAGAGACCCAGTACTTC
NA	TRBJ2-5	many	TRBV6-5	CASSYLGGETQYF	TGTGCCAGCAGTTACCTGGGAGGAGAGACCCAGTACTTC
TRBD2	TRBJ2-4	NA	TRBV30	CGGGRVVGSKNIQYF	TGTGGGGGCGGGAGGGTTGTCGGTTCCAAAAACATTCAGTACTTC
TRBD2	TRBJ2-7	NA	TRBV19	CASRFRTSGIYEQYF	TGTGCCAGTAGATTCCGGACTAGCGGGATTTACGAGCAGTACTTC
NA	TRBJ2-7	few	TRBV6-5	CASSYGRGLEQYF	TGTGCCAGCAGTTACGGTCGGGGGCTCGAGCAGTACTTC
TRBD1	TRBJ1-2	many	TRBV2	CASRQGANYGYTF	TGTGCCAGCAGACAGGGGGCTAACTATGGCTACACCTTC
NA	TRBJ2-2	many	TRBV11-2	CASSLPKVAGELFF	TGTGCCAGCAGCTTACCCAAGGTAGCCGGGGAGCTGTTTTTT
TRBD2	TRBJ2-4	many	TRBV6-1	CASRRSGIDKNIQYF	TGTGCCAGCAGGCGAAGCGGGATCGACAAAAACATTCAGTACTTC
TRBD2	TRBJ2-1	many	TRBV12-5	CASGLAGTSGSVAYNEQFF	TGTGCTAGTGGTTTGGCTGGGACTAGCGGGAGTGTCGCCTACAATGAGCAGTTCTTC
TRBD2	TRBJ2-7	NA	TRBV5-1	CASRSQTSDLGEQYF	TGCGCCAGCAGGTCCCAAACTAGCGATTTGGGTGAGCAGTACTTC
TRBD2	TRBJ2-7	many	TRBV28	CASSLQRESYEQYF	TGTGCCAGTAGTCTGCAGCGGGAGTCCTACGAGCAGTACTTC
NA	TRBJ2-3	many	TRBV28	CASSWGDTQYF	TGTGCCAGCAGTTGGGGGGATACGCAGTATTTT
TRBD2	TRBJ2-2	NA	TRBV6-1	CTSSSLAGAFPGELFF	TGTACCAGCAGCTCACTAGCGGGAGCATTTCCGGGGGAGCTGTTTTTT
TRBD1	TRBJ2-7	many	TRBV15	CATSGTGTYEQYF	TGTGCCACCAGCGGGACAGGGACCTACGAGCAGTACTTC